Listed here are 8 T cell receptor beta chains from one sample, sequenced in a study of CD8+ T cells in alopecia areata. Extracted RNA was reverse transcribed into cDNA, the sequencing template. The assay was immunoSEQ multiplex PCR, and TCRdb's table has in-frame clones only and misses some. The sample includes 160,000 or so clones, approximately 65% seen only once; the top ten take roughly 11%. The specimen was CD8+ T cells sorted from blood, collected at week 0. The receptors derive from a human donor with alopecia areata.

This clone has more than one count but fewer than ten. The chain combines TRBV29-1 with TRBJ1-5; tentatively, D is TRBD1 (6 bases). The CDR3 covers 14 residues. The ends were cut back, 4 bases at V and 3 bases at J, with 13 bases in the middle. In germline, CDR1 is SQVTM, CDR2 ANQGSEA. CDR3 nucleotides: TGCAGCGTTGGGGATAGGGGGACCAATCAGCCCCAGCATTTT. It specifies CSVGDRGTNQPQHF.

The V gene is TRBV29-1, the J gene TRBJ2-7; no definite D call. From germline, CDR1 is SQVTM and CDR2 ANQGSEA. V was pared by 5 bases and J by 3 bases, with 8 bases between. The CDR3 is 11 amino acids. CDR3: CSVSLDYEQYF. In nucleotides, the CDR3 is TGCAGCGTTTCCTTGGACTACGAGCAGTACTTC.

The chain couples TRBV5-1 to TRBJ2-1, with a weak D call TRBD2 (5 bases). The CDR3 spans 15 residues. V gave up 4 bases and J gave up 3 bases, with 14 bases separating them. Germline loops: CDR1 SGHRS, CDR2 YFSETQ. DNA of the CDR3: TGCGCCAGCAGCCTGGACGCCGGGGACTACAATGAGCAGTTCTTC. It yields the protein CASSLDAGDYNEQFF.

The V call is TRBV27, the J call TRBJ1-5; D is uncertain. Germline CDR1 is MNHEY and CDR2 is SMNVEV (reference sequence). Trimming took 5 bases from V and 3 from J, leaving 5 bases between them. The CDR3 is 12 residues long. The CDR3 sequence is CASSPVNQPQHF. CDR3 coding DNA: TGTGCCAGCAGTCCCGTCAATCAGCCCCAGCATTTT.

V gene TRBV21-1 combines with J gene TRBJ2-4. TRBV21-1 is classified as a pseudogene. The CDR3 has 18 amino acids. CDR3 in DNA: TGTGCCAGCAGCTCCACCCCCGACCAGGGACCAGCCAAAAACATTCAGTACTTC. It translates to CASSSTPDQGPAKNIQYF.

The chain has TRBV27 and TRBJ2-7; the match to TRBD1 covers 11 bases. Germline V gene data show CDR1 as MNHEY and CDR2 as SMNVEV (reference sequence). The ends lost 4 bases at V and 4 bases at J; junction bases unmatched: 3. The CDR3 runs 14 residues. In DNA, the CDR3 is TGTGCCAGCAGTTGGGACAGGGGGTCTTACGAGCAGTACTTC. Residues: CASSWDRGSYEQYF.

The table lists this clone with a count of one. The chain uses TRBV30 and TRBJ2-5; the match to TRBD1 covers 12 bases. The CDR3 covers 16 residues. Trimming at V came to 0 bases and at J to 1 base, leaving 3 bases not matched to a gene. CDR1 GTSNPN and CDR2 SVGIG come from the germline V gene (reference sequence). The DNA of the CDR3 is TGTGCCTGGAGTGTAATGGGACAGGGGGCCCAAGAGACCCAGTACTTC. It codes for CAWSVMGQGAQETQYF.

The chain recombines TRBV19 with TRBJ2-6; D gene uncertain. The CDR3 length is 17 residues. CDR1 LNHDA and CDR2 SQIVND come from the germline V gene (reference sequence). Deletions cut 3 bases from V and 0 bases from J, with 12 bases between. The CDR3 DNA reads as TGTGCCAGTAGTATTCTGGGATCGAGCTCTGGGGCCAACGTCCTGACTTTC. Translated, it gives CASSILGSSSGANVLTF.